Following are 2 T cell receptor beta chains from one sample sequenced in a study of cytomegalovirus exposure and HLA in healthy donors. Clones were sequenced by immunoSEQ multiplex PCR, and TCRdb holds only the in-frame ones, with some missing. The top ten hold around 0.88% of the sample, which has 300,000 to 350,000 clones, nearly 90% seen once. The sequencing input was PBMCs. The source is a man aged 30-40 years in good health and CMV-seronegative.

The V and J genes are TRBV7-9 and TRBJ2-2; 10 bases are shared with TRBD1. This CDR3 spans 16 amino acids. The V gene's germline CDR1 is SEHNR and CDR2 FQNEAQ (reference sequence). After removal of 6 bases from V and 5 bases from J, the junction contained 9 bases not matched to a gene. DNA of the CDR3: TGTGCCAGCAGTATCAGACAGGGGGCGCGTACCGGGGAGCTGTTTTTT. Translated: CASSIRQGARTGELFF.

This sequence joins TRBV7-9 and TRBJ2-7; unclear D gene. The CDR3 has 13 residues. Between the trimmed V and J ends, which lost 0 bases and 5 bases, there was a span of 8 bases. CDR1 is SEHNR and CDR2 is FQNEAQ in the germline V gene (reference sequence). The CDR3 coding sequence is TGTGCCAGCAGCTTAGCACAATACAACGAGCAGTACTTC. Residues: CASSLAQYNEQYF. The full variable domain, with the rest looked up from reference TRBV7-9 and TRBJ2-7, is DTGVSQNPRHKITKRGQNVTFRCDPISEHNRLYWYRQTLGQGPEFLTYFQNEAQLEKSRLLSDRFSAERPKGSFSTLEIQRTEQGDSAMYLCASSLAQYNEQYFGPGTRLTVT.